These T cell receptor beta chains were read from a single sample in a study of T cells after yellow fever vaccination. TCRdb re-called the 5' RACE reads with MiXCR, one entry per CDR3 protein. Here the sample spans about 260,000 distinct CDR3 sequences, about 5.2% being singletons. The sequencing here drew on CD4+ T cells sorted from PBMCs, taken on the day of the yellow fever booster vaccination. These receptors were taken from a man aged 18-30 years who received the YFV17D yellow fever vaccine. The CDR3 runs from the conserved cysteine through the conserved F or W. The order of the fields is D gene, clone size, V gene, J gene, CDR3 protein, CDR3 DNA. A D gene is named only where the DNA matches it firmly. Rows may omit the clone size; those that give it use once, few, many or a size class.

.,few,TRBV9,TRBJ2-1,CASSVDGINNEQFF,TGTGCCAGCAGCGTAGATGGTATCAACAATGAGCAGTTCTTC
.,few,TRBV10-1,TRBJ1-5,CASMQGLGNQPQHF,TGCGCCAGCATGCAGGGTTTGGGCAATCAGCCCCAGCATTTT
TRBD1,many,TRBV7-2,TRBJ1-4,CASSRGRVRTGGGKLFF,TGTGCCAGCAGCCGAGGCCGAGTGAGGACAGGGGGCGGAAAACTGTTTTTT
.,many,TRBV5-6,TRBJ1-3,CASSLDGFGNTIYF,TGTGCCAGCAGCTTGGACGGCTTTGGAAACACCATATATTTT
TRBD1,many,TRBV11-2,TRBJ2-1,CASSPRDSTVTTYNEQFF,TGTGCCAGCAGCCCGAGGGACAGCACCGTGACAACCTACAATGAGCAGTTCTTC
.,.,TRBV9,TRBJ1-5,CASSVGKGYQPQHF,TGTGCCAGCAGCGTCGGAAAGGGATATCAGCCCCAGCATTTT
TRBD2,many,TRBV5-1,TRBJ2-5,CASSGSGGPVRTQYF,TGCGCCAGCAGCGGAAGCGGGGGGCCCGTCAGGACCCAGTACTTC
.,.,TRBV6-5,TRBJ2-5,CASRDLGGKTQYF,TGTGCCAGCAGGGACCTTGGAGGGAAGACCCAGTACTTC
.,.,TRBV14,TRBJ2-2,CASSPLANTGELFF,TGTGCCAGCAGCCCACTCGCGAACACCGGGGAGCTGTTTTTT
.,.,TRBV6-2/TRBV6-3,TRBJ1-1,CASSSPGRTEAFF,TGTGCCAGCAGTTCGCCAGGGCGCACTGAAGCTTTCTTT
.,.,TRBV5-1,TRBJ2-3,CASSLGNPTTGDTQYF,TGCGCCAGCAGCTTGGGCAACCCTACAACCGGAGATACGCAGTATTTT
.,few,TRBV2,TRBJ1-1,CASLKTPNLNTEAFF,TGTGCCAGCCTAAAGACACCCAATTTGAACACTGAAGCTTTCTTT
TRBD1,.,TRBV3-1,TRBJ1-5,CASSQDPQGEPQHF,TGTGCCAGCAGCCAAGATCCCCAGGGGGAGCCCCAGCATTTT
TRBD1,many,TRBV15,TRBJ2-5,CATSSQGADETQYF,TGTGCCACCAGCAGCCAGGGGGCCGATGAGACCCAGTACTTC
.,.,TRBV29-1,TRBJ1-2,CSVPLDRGYGYTF,TGCAGCGTCCCACTCGACAGAGGCTATGGCTACACCTTC
TRBD1,few,TRBV3-1,TRBJ1-1,CASSPGQLKGAFF,TGTGCCAGCAGCCCGGGACAGCTAAAGGGGGCTTTCTTT
.,many,TRBV18,TRBJ2-5,CASSVQRQETQYF,TGTGCCAGCTCAGTCCAGCGGCAAGAGACCCAGTACTTC
.,few,TRBV4-2,TRBJ2-3,CASSPRLEDTQYF,TGTGCCAGCAGCCCGAGATTAGAGGATACGCAGTATTTT
.,few,TRBV5-1,TRBJ1-4,CASSYSHSYPATNEKLFF,TGCGCCAGCAGCTATTCACACAGCTACCCTGCAACTAATGAAAAACTGTTTTTT
.,few,TRBV2,TRBJ1-6,CASRARGGNSPLHF,TGTGCCAGCAGGGCCAGGGGTGGGAATTCACCCCTCCACTTT